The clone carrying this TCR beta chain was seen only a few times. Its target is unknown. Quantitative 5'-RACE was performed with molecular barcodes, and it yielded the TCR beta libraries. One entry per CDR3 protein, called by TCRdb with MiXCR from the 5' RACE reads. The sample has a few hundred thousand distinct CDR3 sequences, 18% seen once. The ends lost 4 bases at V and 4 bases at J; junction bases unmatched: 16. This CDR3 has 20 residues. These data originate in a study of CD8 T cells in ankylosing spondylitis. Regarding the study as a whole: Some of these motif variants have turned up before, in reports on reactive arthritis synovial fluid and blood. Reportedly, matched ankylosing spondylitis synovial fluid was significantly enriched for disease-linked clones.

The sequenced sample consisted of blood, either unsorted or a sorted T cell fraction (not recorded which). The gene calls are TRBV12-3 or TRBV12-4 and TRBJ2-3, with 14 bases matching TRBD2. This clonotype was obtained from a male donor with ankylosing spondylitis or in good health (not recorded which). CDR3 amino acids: CASSSTTPTGLAGEADTQYF. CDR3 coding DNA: TGTGCCAGCAGTTCGACCACTCCTACGGGACTAGCGGGAGAGGCAGATACGCAGTATTTT.